Listed here are 4 T cell receptor beta chains from one sample, sequenced in a study of blood T cells in healthy people across ages (dated by TCRdb to between 2015 and 2016). The library was obtained by 5' RACE. Sequencing took place on an Illumina HiSeq 2500. A second PCR of roughly 7 to 11 cycles was performed with a sample-barcoded 5' primer and a J-beta primer mix. TCRdb trimmed the raw reads at Q25, called clones with MiXCR and kept productive beta chains. Rows with a matching CDR3 protein are joined into one entry that keeps the most common DNA and genes. Across this sample there are about 1,600,000 distinct CDR3 sequences, with 40% to 50% seen only once. The top ten clonotypes cover 7.9% of the sample. The sequencing sample was made of blood. These receptors all stem from a woman between 18 and 29 years old in good health.

V is TRBV6-6 and J is TRBJ1-2, with D uncertain. Deletions cut 2 bases from V and 4 bases from J, with 14 bases between. CDR3 length: 15 amino acids. CDR1 and CDR2 from the germline V gene are MNHNY and SVGAGI (reference sequence). The CDR3 region has the DNA TGTGCCAGCAGTTACCATAGGACGGAGATCTATGGCTACACCTTC. Protein product: CASSYHRTEIYGYTF.

Only one count was recorded for this clonotype. The chain carries TRBV7-9 and TRBJ1-1; possibly TRBD1 for D (5 bases). This CDR3 is built from 13 residues. Germline CDR1 reads SEHNR; CDR2 reads FQNEAQ (reference sequence). V was pared by 2 bases and J by 5 bases, with 9 bases between. This chain's CDR3 is CASSLKGWTEAFF. The CDR3 DNA reads as TGTGCCAGCAGCTTAAAGGGGTGGACTGAAGCTTTCTTT.

This clonotype has a single count. This chain joins TRBV9 and TRBJ2-5; 7 positions match TRBD2. CDR1 is SGDLS and CDR2 is YYNGEE in the germline V gene. The trim removed 3 bases at V and 1 base at J, leaving 6 bases unmatched. This CDR3 has 15 amino acids. The CDR3 nucleotides are TGTGCCAGCAGCGCGACTAGCCACCCCCAAGAGACCCAGTACTTC. Protein product: CASSATSHPQETQYF.

This clonotype was seen a handful of times. V gene TRBV15 combines with J gene TRBJ1-5; D remains ambiguous. This CDR3 spans 13 amino acids. Trimming left V 0 bases short and J 6 bases short, with 6 bases between. Germline CDR1 LNHNV, CDR2 YYDKDF (reference sequence). Here the CDR3 reads CATSREMGQPQHF. As DNA, the CDR3 is TGTGCCACCAGCAGAGAGATGGGTCAGCCCCAGCATTTT. The variable domain in full, with the rest retrieved from reference TRBV15 and TRBJ1-5, is DAMVIQNPRYQVTQFGKPVTLSCSQTLNHNVMYWYQQKSSQAPKLLFHYYDKDFNNEADTPDNFQSRRPNTSFCFLDIRSPGLGDTAMYLCATSREMGQPQHFGDGTRLSIL.